The clone carrying this TCR beta chain was counted a few times. Recruitment covered about 25 US areas and drew participants whose ages spanned about 18 to 100 years. This sample stems from a study of blood T cell repertoires in COVID-19. Clones were sequenced by immunoSEQ multiplex PCR, and TCRdb holds only the in-frame ones, with some missing. The sample holds around 270,000 clones, approximately 83% seen once. Looked up from germline, CDR1 is MNHEY and CDR2 is SVGAGI. V lost 4 bases to trimming and J lost 4 bases, with 13 bases between them. The CDR3 totals 14 residues. The chain is built from TRBV6-5 and TRBJ1-2, with D possibly being TRBD1 (6 bases). The source of this sequence is a woman aged 25-40 years who had recovered from COVID-19. Source material: PBMCs or T cells enriched from blood (not recorded which). The CDR3 DNA sequence: TGTGCCAGCAGTTCGGACAGAGCCTTCTATGGCTACACCTTC. Translating gives CASSSDRAFYGYTF.